The 32 T cell receptor beta chains listed next were all sequenced from one sample in a study of T cells in Graves' hyperthyroidism and ophthalmopathy. TCR beta CDR3 sequences were amplified from RNA transcripts. The HTBI primer set was used in a first-round RT-PCR of the TCR CDR3. TCRdb re-analysed the multiplex PCR reads in MiXCR, keeping a single row per CDR3 protein. This table has 400,000 or so distinct CDR3 sequences, 13% to 15% appearing once. The material sequenced was blood. The receptors were sampled from a woman aged 60-75 years with Graves' ophthalmopathy.

Ten or more counts support this clonotype. This chain links TRBV28 with TRBJ2-2, with 8 bases aligning to TRBD1. This CDR3 has 15 amino acids. Trimming took 8 bases from V and 0 from J; bases not matched to a gene: 5. Germline lookup yields CDR1 MDHEN and CDR2 SYDVKM. In nucleotides, the CDR3 is TGTGCCAGCCGGACAGGGCCAGCGAACACCGGGGAGCTGTTTTTT. The encoded protein is CASRTGPANTGELFF.

About this clonotype itself: Germline and junction disagree at one end, which may indicate a read error. The genes are TRBV6-5 and TRBJ2-5; 8 bases are shared with TRBD2. The CDR3 contains 13 residues. Germline V gene lookup returns CDR1 MNHEY and CDR2 SVGAGI. The chain's CDR3 is CASNYPGGETQYF. CDR3 sequence (DNA): TGTGCCAGCAATTACCCGGGAGGGGAGACCCAGTACTTC.

A few counts support this clonotype. The rearrangement links TRBV28 to TRBJ1-2, with D hard to call. V lost 6 bases, J lost 3 bases, and 17 bases lay in between. The CDR3 runs 15 residues. From germline, CDR1 is MDHEN and CDR2 SYDVKM. CDR3 nucleotide sequence: TGTGCCAGCAGCCCTAGGACCGGATACCACTATGGCTACACCTTC. Translation gives CASSPRTGYHYGYTF.

The chain recombines TRBV24-1 with TRBJ2-7; a possible D gene is TRBD2 (5 bases). With 5 bases removed from V and 6 bases from J, the gap between germline ends came to 13 bases. This CDR3 region has 13 residues. Germline V gene lookup returns CDR1 KGHDR and CDR2 SFDVKD. This CDR3 reads CATSGVGGGEQYF. In nucleotides, the CDR3 is TGTGCCACCAGTGGAGTAGGTGGAGGCGAGCAGTACTTC.

The chain couples TRBV29-1 to TRBJ2-1, with 9 bases identical to TRBD1. This CDR3 comprises 14 residues. CDR1 SQVTM and CDR2 ANQGSEA come from the germline V gene. V shed 7 bases and J 7 bases; nucleotides not matched to a gene: 11. CDR3 region: CSAHSPGQGNEQFF. DNA for the CDR3: TGCAGCGCCCATTCACCGGGACAGGGAAATGAGCAGTTCTTC.

The J gene is TRBJ2-7, the V gene TRBV10-3; 7 bases map to TRBD1. Germline loops: CDR1 ENHRY, CDR2 SYGVKD. The CDR3 runs 15 residues. Losses at the gene ends were 7 bases for V and 3 bases for J; bases not matched to a gene: 12. The CDR3 region is CAINNPETGIYEQYF. In DNA form, the CDR3 reads TGTGCCATCAACAACCCTGAGACAGGGATCTACGAGCAGTACTTC.

In its sample, this clonotype was seen many times. The J gene is TRBJ2-1, the V gene TRBV28; maybe TRBD2 (5 bases). CDR3 length equals 14 residues. Per the germline V gene, CDR1 is MDHEN and CDR2 is SYDVKM. The ends were cut back, 7 bases at V and 2 bases at J, with 12 bases in the middle. The DNA for the CDR3 is TGTGCCAGCACTGGGAGCGGAACCTACAATGAGCAGTTCTTC. It yields the protein CASTGSGTYNEQFF.

This clonotype appeared a few times. V usage is TRBV5-5 and J usage is TRBJ1-4; unclear D gene. Germline-derived CDR1 and CDR2 are SGHKS and YYEKEE (reference sequence). This CDR3 has 13 amino acids. Trimming took 0 bases from V and 10 from J, leaving 10 bases between them. The CDR3 coding sequence is TGTGCCAGCAGCTTGGACGAAGCCCGAAAACTGTTTTTT. Translating gives CASSLDEARKLFF.

The chain employs TRBV19 and TRBJ1-5, with 9 bases that match TRBD1. The CDR3 consists of 15 residues. CDR1 LNHDA and CDR2 SQIVND come from the germline V gene (reference sequence). The CDR3 loop reads CGTSTGGLSNQPQHF. The CDR3 coding sequence is TGTGGAACCTCGACAGGGGGACTTAGCAATCAGCCCCAGCATTTT. Looking up the rest from reference TRBV19 and TRBJ1-5 gives the full variable domain: DGGITQSPKYLFRKEGQNVTLSCEQNLNHDAMYWYRQDPGQGLRLIYYSQIVNDFQKGDIAEGYSVSREKKESFPLTVTSAQKNPTAFYLCGTSTGGLSNQPQHFGDGTRLSIL.

This clonotype was counted ten times or more. The rearrangement joins TRBV28 to TRBJ2-7, with D unclear. Germline CDR1 is MDHEN and CDR2 is SYDVKM. Trimming shortened V by 4 bases and J by 3 bases, and 4 bases separated the two germline ends. The CDR3 contains 11 residues. The DNA of the CDR3 is TGTGCCAGCAGTTCTTTCTACGAGCAGTACTTC. Its protein product is CASSSFYEQYF. The full variable domain, rest sourced from reference TRBV28 and TRBJ2-7, is DVKVTQSSRYLVKRTGEKVFLECVQDMDHENMFWYRQDPGLGLRLIYFSYDVKMKEKGDIPEGYSVSREKKERFSLILESASTNQTSMYLCASSSFYEQYFGPGTRLTVT.

In this sample, this clonotype turned up many times. The chain carries TRBV7-2 and TRBJ1-5, with D hard to call. The ends were cut back, 7 bases at V and 7 bases at J, with 17 bases in the middle. The CDR3 extends over 14 amino acids. Germline CDR1 reads SGHTA; CDR2 reads FQGNSA. DNA for the CDR3: TGTGCCAGCACCGAGTATCTGGGAGGACAGCCCCAGCATTTT. Translating it yields CASTEYLGGQPQHF.

This clonotype has ten or more counts. The chain couples TRBV5-1 to TRBJ2-1; 8 bases fit TRBD1. The V segment lost 5 bases and the J segment 0 bases; nucleotides outside the gene matches: 4. Germline V lookup: CDR1 SGHRS, CDR2 YFSETQ. CDR3 length: 15 amino acids. For the CDR3, the DNA is TGCGCCAGCAGACAGGGGGGAAGCTCCTACAATGAGCAGTTCTTC. Its translation: CASRQGGSSYNEQFF.

The chain uses TRBV6-5 and TRBJ1-4; D is uncertain. The CDR3 is made up of 16 amino acids. V lost 2 bases and J 4 bases, leaving 14 bases between the germline ends. Germline CDR1 and CDR2: MNHEY and SVGAGI. CDR3 region: CASSYRYFGNNEKLFF. For the CDR3, the DNA is TGTGCCAGCAGTTACAGATATTTTGGTAATAATGAAAAACTGTTTTTT.

This clonotype was recorded at least ten times. The rearrangement joins TRBV28 to TRBJ2-1, with 8 bases fitting TRBD2. The germline V gene encodes CDR1 MDHEN and CDR2 SYDVKM. Unmatched junction bases numbered 11, after V lost 4 bases and J lost 9 bases. This CDR3 comprises 15 residues. The CDR3: CASSSAAAGVLEQFF. In nucleotides, the CDR3 is TGTGCCAGCAGTTCCGCAGCAGCGGGAGTTCTTGAGCAGTTCTTC.

In this sample, this clonotype turned up many times. V and J are TRBV28 and TRBJ1-4, with a weak D call TRBD1 (6 bases). CDR1 is MDHEN, CDR2 SYDVKM, per germline. This CDR3 is 18 amino acids long. V was trimmed by 4 bases and J by 4 bases, leaving 22 bases between them. CDR3 DNA: TGTGCCAGCAGTTCCCCACCCGGGGGGGCGGACGGTAATGAAAAACTGTTTTTT. As protein: CASSSPPGGADGNEKLFF. Full variable domain (remainder filled in from reference TRBV28 and TRBJ1-4): DVKVTQSSRYLVKRTGEKVFLECVQDMDHENMFWYRQDPGLGLRLIYFSYDVKMKEKGDIPEGYSVSREKKERFSLILESASTNQTSMYLCASSSPPGGADGNEKLFFGSGTQLSVL.

The rearrangement links TRBV12-3 or TRBV12-4 to TRBJ2-7, with 8 bases identical to TRBD2. V shed 3 bases, J shed 0 bases, and the junction held 10 bases outside the gene matches. This CDR3 is 17 amino acids long. CDR3 in DNA: TGTGCCAGCAGTTTCGAGCGGGGGCTCATAAGCTCCTACGAGCAGTACTTC. Translated, it gives CASSFERGLISSYEQYF.

In its sample, this clonotype was seen many times. CDR3 DNA: TGCGCCAGCAGCCTCAGGGTGAACACCGGGGAGCTGTTTTTT. Translating gives CASSLRVNTGELFF. The rearrangement uses TRBV4-1 and TRBJ2-2; tentative D call: TRBD1 (5 bases). The germline V and J ends were trimmed by 4 bases and 1 base, with 7 bases remaining between them. Germline values: CDR1 MGHRA, CDR2 YSYEKL. The CDR3 covers 14 residues.

The V gene is TRBV9, the J gene TRBJ1-4; 9 bases fit TRBD1. The V gene end was trimmed by 3 bases and the J gene end by 7 bases; junction bases not matched to a gene: 4. Germline CDR1 SGDLS, CDR2 YYNGEE. The CDR3 loop spans 14 amino acids. The CDR3 bases are TGTGCCAGCAGCGACGGGACAGGGAGTGAAAAACTGTTTTTT. It is translated as CASSDGTGSEKLFF.

Notes on this clonotype: A much larger clone lies one base from this, so it may be a read error. This chain joins TRBV2 and TRBJ2-3; 14 bases are shared with TRBD2. There are 15 residues in the CDR3. Germline lookup yields CDR1 SNHLY and CDR2 FYNNEI. V shed 4 bases, J shed 9 bases, and the junction held 6 bases outside the gene matches. The CDR3 is CASSGGLAGVETQYF. DNA of the CDR3: TGTGCCAGCAGTGGGGGACTAGCGGGAGTGGAGACGCAGTATTTT.

This clonotype was found many times. The chain is built from TRBV7-2 and TRBJ1-5; tentatively, D is TRBD1 (5 bases). The ends were cut back, 1 base at V and 4 bases at J, with 11 bases in the middle. Germline V gene sequence: CDR1 SGHTA, CDR2 FQGNSA. The CDR3 extends over 15 amino acids. CDR3 residues: CASSLVTGGNQPQHF. The CDR3 nucleotides are TGTGCCAGCAGCTTAGTCACGGGGGGGAATCAGCCCCAGCATTTT.

The V and J genes are TRBV6-1 and TRBJ1-5; D unclear. This CDR3 spans 14 amino acids. CDR1 and CDR2 (germline): MNHNS, SASEGT. The V end was cut by 6 bases, the J end by 2 bases, with 11 bases between. CDR3 nucleotide sequence: TGTGCCAGCAGGAGATATCAAGGCAATCAGCCCCAGCATTTT. Translation gives CASRRYQGNQPQHF.

This clonotype was recorded a few times. The V call is TRBV5-1, the J call TRBJ2-2; 12 nucleotides line up with TRBD2. Trimming took 5 bases from V and 3 from J; bases not matched to a gene: 2. The CDR3 consists of 15 residues. Germline CDR1 SGHRS, CDR2 YFSETQ. In DNA, the CDR3 is TGCGCCAGCAGACGGACTAGCGGGGACACCGGGGAGCTGTTTTTT. Protein sequence: CASRRTSGDTGELFF.

The table lists this clonotype with many counts. The V call is TRBV30, the J call TRBJ1-5; the D is unclear. The CDR3 runs to 14 residues. The germline V gene encodes CDR1 GTSNPN and CDR2 SVGIG (reference sequence). V lost 1 base and J 0 bases, leaving 7 bases between the germline ends. The CDR3 coding sequence is TGTGCCTGGAGTGGGCCTGATAGCAATCAGCCCCAGCATTTT. It yields the protein CAWSGPDSNQPQHF.

The chain joins TRBV18 to TRBJ2-1; weak D call: TRBD2 (6 bases). CDR1 KGHSH and CDR2 LQKENI come from the germline V gene. The CDR3 consists of 15 residues. The V gene lost 3 bases and the J gene lost 0 bases, with 9 bases spanning the gap. The CDR3 loop is CASSPRDPSYNEQFF. The CDR3 DNA reads TGTGCCAGCTCACCGCGGGACCCCTCCTACAATGAGCAGTTCTTC.

V and J are TRBV5-4 and TRBJ2-4, with 12 bases aligning to TRBD2. The CDR3 covers 17 residues. V shed 4 bases and J 3 bases; nucleotides not matched to a gene: 8. From germline, CDR1 is SGHNT and CDR2 YYREEE (reference sequence). The CDR3 loop reads CASSPGLAGWDKNIQYF. As DNA, the CDR3 is TGTGCCAGCAGCCCTGGACTAGCGGGGTGGGACAAAAACATTCAGTACTTC.

This clonotype appeared many times. The DNA for the CDR3 is TGTGCCAGTACCATCACGGGGCTCACCTACGAGCAGTACTTC. It encodes CASTITGLTYEQYF. J is TRBJ2-7 and V is TRBV11-2; D tentatively fits TRBD1 or TRBD2 (5 bases each). V lost 9 bases and J 2 bases, leaving 17 bases between the germline ends. Germline CDR1 reads SGHAT; CDR2 reads FQNNGV. The CDR3 consists of 14 residues.

This clonotype showed up just a few times. The V call is TRBV4-1, the J call TRBJ2-1; D is possibly TRBD1 or TRBD2 (5 bases each). Germline V gene sequence: CDR1 MGHRA, CDR2 YSYEKL. V gave up 3 bases and J gave up 6 bases, with 9 bases separating them. This CDR3 has 13 amino acids. CDR3 sequence (DNA): TGCGCCAGCAGCCACGGGACCCCCAATGAGCAGTTCTTC. This translates into CASSHGTPNEQFF.

With regard to this clonotype: Since a much larger clone is just one base distant, this may be a read error. The genes are TRBV29-1 and TRBJ2-3; the match to TRBD2 covers 11 bases. This CDR3 contains 18 residues. The germline CDR1 and CDR2 sequences are SQVTM and ANQGSEA. The CDR3 sequence: CGVRGGLAGGTRTDTQYF. Here the CDR3 DNA reads TGCGGCGTGCGGGGGGGGCTAGCGGGAGGCACGCGCACAGATACGCAGTATTTT.

This clonotype occurred a few times. The V call is TRBV7-9, the J call TRBJ1-4; a weak D match, TRBD1 (5 bases). The CDR3 is made up of 15 amino acids. V was trimmed by 1 base and J by 13 bases, leaving 19 bases between them. Germline V gives CDR1 SEHNR, CDR2 FQNEAQ (reference sequence). The CDR3 here is CASSLEGELEGVLFF. CDR3 nucleotides: TGTGCCAGCAGCTTAGAAGGGGAACTAGAGGGAGTACTGTTTTTT.

This clonotype has at least ten counts. V usage is TRBV20-1 and J usage is TRBJ2-1, with TRBD2 matching over 9 bases. CDR1 and CDR2 (germline): DFQATT, SNEGSKA (reference sequence). The V segment lost 0 bases and the J segment 8 bases; nucleotides outside the gene matches: 5. The CDR3 runs to 14 residues. The chain's CDR3 is CSARDPGLADEQFF. The CDR3 coding sequence is TGCAGTGCTAGAGACCCGGGACTAGCCGATGAGCAGTTCTTC.

This clonotype was seen repeatedly, ten times or more. This chain joins TRBV7-2 and TRBJ2-1, with 7 bases matching TRBD2. The V segment lost 4 bases and the J segment 0 bases; nucleotides outside the gene matches: 12. The CDR3 totals 18 residues. The germline CDR1 and CDR2 sequences are SGHTA and FQGNSA. This CDR3 is CASSSIVRRGSSYNEQFF. CDR3 in DNA: TGTGCCAGCAGCTCAATCGTTCGGCGGGGGAGCTCCTACAATGAGCAGTTCTTC.

The V gene is TRBV6-1, the J gene TRBJ2-3; D is unresolved. The CDR3 sequence is 14 residues long. The germline CDR1 and CDR2 sequences are MNHNS and SASEGT. The V end lost 7 bases, the J end lost 1 base, and 12 bases lay between the germline ends. The CDR3 sequence: CASKIAKGTDTQYF. The CDR3 nucleotides read TGTGCCAGCAAAATAGCAAAGGGCACAGATACGCAGTATTTT.